This T cell receptor beta chain was captured in a study of blood T cell repertoires in COVID-19 (dated by TCRdb to between 2020 and 2021). Regarding the complete study: Samples covering the acute and convalescent phases of COVID-19 were provided by collaborators in the United States, Italy and Spain. The prospective study material was composed of cDNA or gDNA derived from T cells, B-cell-depleted T cells, or PBMCs. Deeply sampled blood TCRbeta repertoires from subjects exposed to, actively infected with, or recovered from COVID-19 were included in the dataset. A freely available public database, intended as a resource for researchers studying the immune response to SARS-CoV-2, is where the repertoires were released. Samples were obtained from the ongoing ImmuneRACE study (first 160 participants) and from some 1,300 subjects provided by 6 global collaborators. Sample metadata almost always included a de-identified subject ID, COVID-19 status, age in years and sex. HLA class I and class II types, where available, came from metadata supplied by the sample provider rather than from assay-based typing.

A remark on this clone: The antigen this receptor binds is unknown. It has no much larger one-base neighbor in the sample; base qualities were not kept.

V is pared back by 3 bases and J by 8 bases, with 10 bases lying between the germline termini. The CDR3 measures 12 amino acids from cysteine to phenylalanine. Just CDR3 DNA is preserved here, 36 bases in frame from base 1. The immunoSEQ Assay, a bias-controlled multiplex PCR, was used to amplify TCRbeta CDR3 regions from genomic DNA. As for the authors' bioinformatics: Nucleated cell counts per sample were estimated from amplification of reference gene primers within the assay. Sequence reads were collapsed and filtered to measure the absolute abundance of every unique TCRbeta CDR3 rearrangement. For each sample, productive Simpson clonality was calculated by taking the square root of Simpson's diversity index across productive rearrangements. TCRdb took this table from immuneACCESS and kept in-frame rearrangements with V and J called. Such tables lack part of the clones; where checked against another copy, unresolved V genes explain under half of the gap, and the rest is unexplained. D and trimming were read from the DNA, whereas the V and J calls and clone size are those reported in that table. The sample profile shows about 64,000 clones; approximately 85% of them were found once. Roughly 40% of the sample rests with the top ten.

One collaborating source in Seattle enrolled patients while the patients were actively infected and followed the patients over time throughout the course of disease. Collaborating institutions collected whole blood in K2EDTA tubes following their own protocols. For TCRbeta analysis, collaborators shipped samples in one of three forms: frozen whole blood, isolated PBMCs, or DNA extracted from either of those sample types. Study-wide conclusions, independent of this receptor: The quantity of clinical and demographic metadata differed by source and by participant and was supplied without curation.

Sequenced material: peripheral blood. The V and J genes are TRBV12-3 or TRBV12-4 and TRBJ1-2, with TRBD1 perhaps the D gene, on 6 matching bases. This TCR derives from an older woman with COVID-19, enrolled during active disease. The DNA sequence is TGTGCCAGCAGTTTCTACAGGGAGGGCTACACCTTC. Translated, it reads CASSFYREGYTF.